A single sample is the source of the 18 T cell receptor beta chains below, sequenced in a study of T cells expressing NK-cell markers. From the 5' RACE reads, TCRdb lists one entry per CDR3 protein and no DNA. The sample totals roughly 450,000 distinct CDR3 sequences; its top ten clones hold around 1.4%. Sequencing input: blood T cells: a sorted CD56 or NKG2C T cell subset, CD4+ or CD8+ T cells, or bulk PBMC T cells (not recorded which). Receptor source: a woman in her forties or fifties in good health.

The V and J genes are TRBV28 and TRBJ2-3. The CDR3 spans 11 residues. Germline V gives CDR1 MDHEN, CDR2 SYDVKM. Here the CDR3 reads CALRKGNTQYF.

The chain combines TRBV20-1 with TRBJ2-1; TCRdb lists TRBD2, though no DNA is available to test this call. The CDR3 length is 14 residues. CDR1 is DFQATT, CDR2 SNEGSKA, per germline (reference sequence). The CDR3 is CSASPAVSYNEQFF.

The V and J genes are TRBV12-3 or TRBV12-4 and TRBJ2-3. The CDR3 is made up of 12 amino acids. CDR3 sequence: CASSIFADTQYF.

The rearrangement uses TRBV5-1 and TRBJ2-1; no DNA is available, so the TRBD1 call from TCRdb remains unchecked. The CDR3 spans 18 residues. Germline CDR1 and CDR2: SGHRS and YFSETQ. The CDR3 here is CASSEGQGARGPYNEQFF.

The chain is built from TRBV7-8 and TRBJ1-5. The CDR3 totals 16 residues. Germline assignment: CDR1 SGHVS and CDR2 FQNEAQ. CDR3 loop: CASSLMWQWSNQPQHF.

This sequence joins TRBV24-1 and TRBJ1-4; TCRdb's D call of TRBD1 is untestable without DNA. Germline assignment: CDR1 KGHDR and CDR2 SFDVKD. CDR3 length equals 19 residues. CDR3 sequence reads: CATSDLLRDSDTTNEKLFF.

The chain employs TRBV20-1 and TRBJ2-5; the TCRdb call, TRBD2, lacks DNA for checking. Germline CDR1 and CDR2: DFQATT and SNEGSKA (reference sequence). The CDR3 sequence is 15 residues long. CDR3 residues: CSARESSGLQGTQYF.

This rearrangement joins TRBV3-1 to TRBJ2-2; TCRdb names TRBD1, which stays unverified in the absence of DNA. Germline assignment: CDR1 LGHDT and CDR2 YNNKEL (reference sequence). This CDR3 spans 15 amino acids. The CDR3 here is CASSPTGVGPGELFF.

This chain joins TRBV15 and TRBJ1-2. Germline V gene lookup returns CDR1 LNHNV and CDR2 YYDKDF (reference sequence). The CDR3 sequence is 14 residues long. The chain's CDR3 is CATSRAPDTYGYTF.

The chain carries TRBV20-1 and TRBJ1-2; without DNA, the TCRdb call of TRBD1 cannot be checked. Germline loops: CDR1 DFQATT, CDR2 SNEGSKA (reference sequence). The length of the CDR3 is 13 residues. This CDR3 is CSAAQGQNYGYTF.

CDR3 region: CASSLLGAGGWYNEQFF. V and J are TRBV11-2 and TRBJ2-1; the D call of TRBD2 rests on TCRdb alone, since no DNA is present to check it. Germline assignment: CDR1 SGHAT and CDR2 FQNNGV. The CDR3 runs 17 residues. Together with reference TRBV11-2 and TRBJ2-1, the CDR3 gives the full variable domain: EAGVAQSPRYKIIEKRQSVAFWCNPISGHATLYWYQQILGQGPKLLIQFQNNGVVDDSQLPKDRFSAERLKGVDSTLKIQPAKLEDSAVYLCASSLLGAGGWYNEQFFGPGTRLTVL.

The genes are TRBV25-1 and TRBJ2-1; TCRdb indicates TRBD2, and absent DNA this call remains unverified. The CDR3 consists of 15 residues. Per germline, CDR1 MGHDK and CDR2 SYGVNS. CDR3 sequence: CASSEYRAAANEQFF.

The chain combines TRBV5-1 with TRBJ1-1. Looked up from germline, CDR1 is SGHRS and CDR2 is YFSETQ. The CDR3 sequence is 14 residues long. The CDR3: CASSLSVGHTEAFF. Full variable domain (outside the CDR3, taken from reference TRBV5-1 and TRBJ1-1): KAGVTQTPRYLIKTRGQQVTLSCSPISGHRSVSWYQQTPGQGLQFLFEYFSETQRNKGNFPGRFSGRQFSNSRSEMNVSTLELGDSALYLCASSLSVGHTEAFFGQGTRLTVV.

The genes are TRBV7-9 and TRBJ2-2; TCRdb returns TRBD1, unconfirmable since there is no DNA. Germline-derived CDR1 and CDR2 are SEHNR and FQNEAQ (reference sequence). CDR3 length: 15 amino acids. This CDR3 reads CASSLLDRVPGELFF.

This chain uses TRBV5-1 with TRBJ2-3. The CDR3 is 15 amino acids. The germline V gene has CDR1 SGHRS and CDR2 YFSETQ. The CDR3 here is CASSLWSFGPDTQYF.

The CDR3 sequence is CAWSFPPSQPQHF. J is TRBJ1-5 and V is TRBV30. This CDR3 is built from 13 residues. Germline CDR1 and CDR2: GTSNPN and SVGIG (reference sequence).

The chain carries TRBV7-2 and TRBJ2-1; TCRdb gives TRBD2 as the D gene, but with no DNA this cannot be confirmed. The CDR3 loop spans 14 amino acids. Germline values: CDR1 SGHTA, CDR2 FQGNSA. CDR3 protein: CASSLPAGGNEQFF.

This chain connects TRBV3-1 to TRBJ2-7; no DNA is available, so the TRBD1 call from TCRdb remains unchecked. Germline-derived CDR1 and CDR2 are LGHDT and YNNKEL (reference sequence). The CDR3 runs 13 residues. CDR3 in amino acids: CASSPGGLWEQYF.